Below, 19 T cell receptor beta chains from the same sample are listed, as sequenced in a study of blood T cells in healthy people across ages. The authors ran a second PCR of 7 to 11 cycles using a sample-barcoded 5' primer and a J-beta primer mix. TCRdb redid the calling of the 5' RACE reads with MiXCR, one entry per CDR3 protein. The sample lists about 1.8 million distinct CDR3 sequences, 49% seen once, with approximately 2.1% in the top ten. Sequencing used blood. These receptors were taken from a woman between 40 and 50 years old in good health.

The chain uses TRBV6-5 and TRBJ1-2; TRBD1 matches at 8 bases. CDR3 length equals 16 residues. Germline V gene lookup returns CDR1 MNHEY and CDR2 SVGAGI. The J segment lost 4 bases and the V segment lost 4 bases, leaving 11 bases of the junction unmatched. CDR3 region: CASSLYPRGQSYGYTF. The CDR3, as DNA: TGTGCCAGCAGTTTATACCCCAGGGGGCAAAGCTATGGCTACACCTTC.

The V call is TRBV13, the J call TRBJ2-1, with D possibly TRBD2 on 5 matching bases. Trimming cost V 8 bases and J 6 bases, with 14 bases left between them. The CDR3 is made up of 13 amino acids. Germline CDR1 and CDR2: PRHDT and FYEKMQ (reference sequence). CDR3 DNA: TGTGCCAGCGTCTCCCGGGGTGGCAATGAGCAGTTCTTC. Translated: CASVSRGGNEQFF.

The CDR3 is CASRRTSSSGANVLTF. The CDR3, as DNA: TGTGCCAGTAGAAGGACCTCGAGCTCTGGGGCCAACGTCCTGACTTTC. The chain links TRBV19 to TRBJ2-6, with D unresolved. The V gene lost 6 bases and the J gene lost 0 bases, with 12 bases spanning the gap. This CDR3 contains 16 residues. The V gene's germline CDR1 is LNHDA and CDR2 SQIVND (reference sequence).

There are a few counts of this clonotype. J is TRBJ2-7 and V is TRBV28, with D possibly matching TRBD1 (5 bases). This CDR3 comprises 12 residues. V gave up 7 bases and J gave up 5 bases, with 12 bases separating them. Germline assignment: CDR1 MDHEN and CDR2 SYDVKM. The CDR3 is CASNSGIHEQYF. CDR3 DNA: TGTGCCAGCAATTCAGGGATTCACGAGCAGTACTTC.

The V gene is TRBV20-1, the J gene TRBJ2-1; TRBD2 agrees at 9 bases. V lost 7 bases to trimming and J lost 5 bases; unmatched junction nucleotides: 9. This CDR3 has 14 amino acids. From germline, CDR1 is DFQATT and CDR2 SNEGSKA (reference sequence). The CDR3 nucleotides read TGCAGTGTAACAAGCGGGGGGAAAAACAATGAGCAGTTCTTC. Amino acids: CSVTSGGKNNEQFF.

This clonotype is a singleton in its sample. J is TRBJ1-5 and V is TRBV7-2; D gene unclear. The CDR3 covers 12 residues. V lost 3 bases and J lost 6, with 6 bases in between. Germline V gene lookup returns CDR1 SGHTA and CDR2 FQGNSA. CDR3 region: CASSFPPQPQHF. The CDR3 DNA is TGTGCCAGCAGCTTCCCTCCTCAGCCCCAGCATTTT.

This clonotype has only a few counts. This chain uses TRBV4-3 with TRBJ2-1, with 7 bases aligning to TRBD2. V was clipped by 0 bases and J by 0 bases; unmatched bases: 5. CDR1 is LGHNA and CDR2 is YSLEER in the germline V gene. CDR3 size: 17 residues. CDR3 sequence: CASSQDLASGSYNEQFF. CDR3 DNA sequence: TGCGCCAGCAGCCAAGATCTAGCTAGCGGCTCCTACAATGAGCAGTTCTTC.

This clonotype turned up a few times. The genes are TRBV4-3 and TRBJ2-1, with TRBD2 as a possible D gene (7 bases). The germline V gene has CDR1 LGHNA and CDR2 YSLEER. The CDR3 is 15 amino acids. Trimming removed 0 bases from V and 10 bases from J, with 16 bases in between. The CDR3 reads CASSQEGRGSTEQFF. The CDR3 DNA follows: TGCGCCAGCAGCCAAGAAGGGAGGGGGAGTACGGAGCAGTTCTTC.

Worth noting for this clonotype: The junction departs from germline at one end; a sequencing error may be responsible. The CDR3 DNA follows: TGTGCCGGCAGTACAGGACAGGGGGTGAGGGGAGAGACCCAGTACTTC. This sequence encodes CAGSTGQGVRGETQYF. V usage is TRBV28 and J usage is TRBJ2-5, with 10 bases fitting TRBD1. The length of the CDR3 is 16 residues. Looked up from germline, CDR1 is MDHEN and CDR2 is SYDVKM.

The chain uses TRBV7-9 and TRBJ2-3; a weak D match, TRBD2 (5 bases). The germline V gene has CDR1 SEHNR and CDR2 FQNEAQ (reference sequence). With 5 bases removed from V and 0 bases from J, the gap between germline ends came to 12 bases. The CDR3 extends over 15 amino acids. In DNA form, the CDR3 reads TGTGCCAGCAGCCCCCCGAGGGCCAGCACAGATACGCAGTATTTT. It yields the protein CASSPPRASTDTQYF.

This clonotype was seen many times. The chain links TRBV5-1 to TRBJ2-3; no clear D gene. CDR3 size: 14 residues. Trimming took 0 bases from V and 1 from J, leaving 6 bases between them. The V gene's germline CDR1 is SGHRS and CDR2 YFSETQ. CDR3 protein: CASSLEARTDTQYF. CDR3 DNA sequence: TGCGCCAGCAGCTTGGAGGCTCGCACAGATACGCAGTATTTT.

The chain carries TRBV6-6 and TRBJ2-1; possible D gene TRBD2, 6 bases. Germline V CDR1 and CDR2: MNHNY, SVGAGI (reference sequence). The CDR3 has 12 residues. V lost 8 bases and J lost 13, with 18 bases in between. The CDR3 protein is CASGLAEETQFF. The CDR3 DNA reads as TGTGCCAGCGGGTTAGCGGAAGAGACCCAGTTCTTC.

J is TRBJ2-5 and V is TRBV20-1; unclear D gene. The CDR3 loop spans 15 amino acids. Trimming removed 5 bases at V and 0 bases at J, with 16 bases between. The germline V gene encodes CDR1 DFQATT and CDR2 SNEGSKA (reference sequence). CDR3 sequence reads: CSALPRMKYQETQYF. In DNA, the CDR3 is TGCAGTGCTCTGCCCCGAATGAAGTACCAAGAGACCCAGTACTTC.

CDR3 nucleotides: TGCAGTGCTAGATCGGAGAGCGGGAGAAGCTACAATGAGCAGTTCTTC. It yields the protein CSARSESGRSYNEQFF. This chain joins TRBV20-1 and TRBJ2-1, with TRBD2 identical over 8 bases. CDR1 and CDR2 (germline): DFQATT, SNEGSKA (reference sequence). The CDR3 consists of 16 residues. V lost 2 bases to trimming and J lost 3 bases; unmatched junction nucleotides: 9.

The V gene is TRBV7-2, the J gene TRBJ2-6, with D maybe TRBD2 (5 bases). Germline CDR1 reads SGHTA; CDR2 reads FQGNSA. The ends were cut back, 2 bases at V and 0 bases at J, with 14 bases in the middle. The CDR3 is 18 amino acids. The CDR3 sequence is CASSLRSSLFSGANVLTF. The CDR3 DNA is TGTGCCAGCAGCTTACGGTCTAGCTTATTCTCTGGGGCCAACGTCCTGACTTTC. Full variable domain (remainder filled in from reference TRBV7-2 and TRBJ2-6): GAGVSQSPSNKVTEKGKDVELRCDPISGHTALYWYRQSLGQGLEFLIYFQGNSAPDKSGLPSDRFSAERTGGSVSTLTIQRTQQEDSAVYLCASSLRSSLFSGANVLTFGAGSRLTVL.

The chain has TRBV28 and TRBJ2-2; D remains ambiguous. The length of the CDR3 is 14 residues. With 4 bases removed from V and 2 bases from J, the gap between germline ends came to 8 bases. In germline, CDR1 is MDHEN, CDR2 SYDVKM. CDR3: CASSSHPNTGELFF. The CDR3 nucleotides are TGTGCCAGCAGTTCCCACCCTAACACCGGGGAGCTGTTTTTT. The full variable domain, completed using reference TRBV28 and TRBJ2-2, is DVKVTQSSRYLVKRTGEKVFLECVQDMDHENMFWYRQDPGLGLRLIYFSYDVKMKEKGDIPEGYSVSREKKERFSLILESASTNQTSMYLCASSSHPNTGELFFGEGSRLTVL.

The rearrangement joins TRBV9 to TRBJ2-7, with 10 positions matching TRBD1. Germline V lookup: CDR1 SGDLS, CDR2 YYNGEE. The CDR3 totals 15 residues. Trimming at V came to 0 bases and at J to 1 base, leaving 1 base not matched to a gene. CDR3 amino acids: CASSVGQGASYEQYF. CDR3 in DNA: TGTGCCAGCAGCGTAGGACAGGGGGCTTCCTACGAGCAGTACTTC.

The V and J genes are TRBV11-1 and TRBJ2-3; 7 bases fit TRBD2. The CDR3 contains 18 residues. After removal of 2 bases from V and 4 bases from J, the junction contained 15 bases not matched to a gene. Germline V gene sequence: CDR1 SGHAT, CDR2 FQDESV (reference sequence). The CDR3 reads CASSLLRGDPLRADTQYF. CDR3 sequence (DNA): TGTGCCAGCAGCTTACTCCGGGGGGACCCCCTCAGGGCAGATACGCAGTATTTT.

This clonotype was seen a few times. This chain connects TRBV20-1 to TRBJ2-1, with TRBD2 as a possible D gene (5 bases). The CDR3 spans 14 residues. Germline CDR1 reads DFQATT; CDR2 reads SNEGSKA (reference sequence). Deletions cut 6 bases from V and 7 bases from J, with 19 bases between. The CDR3 bases are TGCAGTGCCGCGGCCGCCGCGGGCGTGAATGAGCAGTTCTTC. This codes for CSAAAAAGVNEQFF.